Presented here are 22 T cell receptor beta chains from one specimen sequenced in a study of OX40 agonist ivuxolimab in advanced cancers. Assay: immunoSEQ multiplex PCR; the TCRdb copy retains only in-frame clones and omits some. This table has 60,000 to 75,000 clones, approximately 91% appearing once. The source material was CD4+ or CD8+ T cells sorted from blood, sampled in a trial of the OX40 agonist ivuxolimab. Every receptor here comes from an adult with an advanced solid tumor such as melanoma, head and neck, liver or kidney cancer.

The chain joins TRBV5-1 to TRBJ2-2; D not resolved. Germline loops: CDR1 SGHRS, CDR2 YFSETQ. The CDR3 is 15 amino acids. V dropped 0 bases and J dropped 2 bases, with 8 bases sitting between them. CDR3 region: CASSLEQVNTGELFF. The CDR3 region has the DNA TGCGCCAGCAGCTTGGAGCAAGTCAACACCGGGGAGCTGTTTTTT. The whole variable domain, filled in from reference TRBV5-1 and TRBJ2-2, reads KAGVTQTPRYLIKTRGQQVTLSCSPISGHRSVSWYQQTPGQGLQFLFEYFSETQRNKGNFPGRFSGRQFSNSRSEMNVSTLELGDSALYLCASSLEQVNTGELFFGEGSRLTVL.

This clone has a single count. The V call is TRBV5-6, the J call TRBJ2-2; 7 positions match TRBD1. CDR3 length equals 16 residues. Germline CDR1 SGHDT, CDR2 YYEEEE. V trimming: 4 bases; J trimming: 7 bases; junction bases outside the gene matches: 13. CDR3 bases: TGTGCCAGCAGCCCGACAGGGTTTGAGGCGTTCGGGGAGCTGTTTTTT. Amino acids: CASSPTGFEAFGELFF. The whole variable domain, remainder taken from reference TRBV5-6 and TRBJ2-2, is DAGVTQSPTHLIKTRGQQVTLRCSPKSGHDTVSWYQQALGQGPQFIFQYYEEEERQRGNFPDRFSGHQFPNYSSELNVNALLLGDSALYLCASSPTGFEAFGELFFGEGSRLTVL.

V and J are TRBV6-5 and TRBJ1-4, with TRBD1 identical over 8 bases. The CDR3 runs 14 residues. V lost 6 bases, J lost 6 bases, and 6 bases stayed unmatched. Germline loops: CDR1 MNHEY, CDR2 SVGAGI. CDR3 protein: CASRTGVEDEKLFF. CDR3 nucleotide sequence: TGTGCCAGCAGGACAGGGGTGGAGGATGAAAAACTGTTTTTT.

V and J are TRBV14 and TRBJ2-1, with a possible D match to TRBD1 (7 bases). V was shortened by 4 bases and J by 4 bases, with 17 bases between the two germline ends. This CDR3 contains 16 residues. CDR1 SGHDN and CDR2 FVKESK come from the germline V gene. CDR3 sequence (DNA): TGTGCCAGCAGCCCAGTGACAGGGACTCTTTACAATGAGCAGTTCTTC. It specifies CASSPVTGTLYNEQFF.

The V gene is TRBV27, the J gene TRBJ1-2; tentative D call: TRBD1 (5 bases). This CDR3 spans 14 amino acids. The ends were cut back, 1 base at V and 8 bases at J, with 14 bases in the middle. Germline CDR1 and CDR2: MNHEY and SMNVEV (reference sequence). CDR3 sequence (DNA): TGTGCCAGCAGTTTATTCGGGACCCATATAGGCTACACCTTC. It is translated as CASSLFGTHIGYTF.

The chain couples TRBV19 to TRBJ2-1; D may be TRBD2 (6 bases). Per germline, CDR1 LNHDA and CDR2 SQIVND (reference sequence). The CDR3 totals 15 residues. V was shortened by 9 bases and J by 3 bases, with 18 bases between the two germline ends. CDR3 region: CASRTTERGYNEQFF. DNA for the CDR3: TGTGCCAGCAGGACTACAGAGAGAGGCTACAATGAGCAGTTCTTC.

The V and J genes are TRBV9 and TRBJ1-1; 8 bases match TRBD1. The CDR3 has 13 amino acids. CDR1 and CDR2 (germline): SGDLS, YYNGEE. Losses at the gene ends were 3 bases for V and 9 bases for J; bases not matched to a gene: 7. Here the CDR3 DNA reads TGTGCCAGCAGCGCCTCCGGGACAGGACAAGCTTTCTTT. Protein sequence: CASSASGTGQAFF.

The chain carries TRBV19 and TRBJ2-1; 9 bases align to TRBD2. J gave up 7 bases and V 4 bases, and 8 bases lay outside the gene matches. The CDR3 runs 15 residues. The germline V gene encodes CDR1 LNHDA and CDR2 SQIVND (reference sequence). The CDR3 loop reads CASSTLAGAANEQFF. The CDR3 DNA sequence: TGTGCCAGTAGTACCTTAGCGGGAGCCGCTAATGAGCAGTTCTTC.

The rearrangement joins TRBV6-5 to TRBJ1-1; D is possibly TRBD1 (6 bases). The germline V and J ends were trimmed by 2 bases and 6 bases, with 16 bases remaining between them. There are 15 residues in the CDR3. Germline CDR1 and CDR2: MNHEY and SVGAGI. The CDR3 bases are TGTGCCAGCAGTTACCCGGGGGCTCTTGGAGCTGAAGCTTTCTTT. It encodes CASSYPGALGAEAFF.

This clone occurred once. The genes are TRBV27 and TRBJ2-3; TRBD2 aligns across 11 bases. The CDR3 runs 18 residues. After removal of 5 bases from V and 0 bases from J, the junction contained 10 bases not matched to a gene. CDR1 MNHEY and CDR2 SMNVEV come from the germline V gene (reference sequence). The CDR3 is CASSPIGTSGPSTDTQYF. Written as DNA, the CDR3 is TGTGCCAGCAGTCCTATTGGGACTAGCGGCCCTAGCACAGATACGCAGTATTTT.

V gene TRBV27 combines with J gene TRBJ2-3; the match to TRBD1 covers 8 bases. Per the germline V gene, CDR1 is MNHEY and CDR2 is SMNVEV (reference sequence). The V and J ends lost 3 bases and 4 bases, in that order; junction bases with no gene match: 9. The CDR3 runs 16 residues. This CDR3 is CASSFYGTGYADTQYF. The CDR3 region has the DNA TGTGCCAGCAGTTTCTACGGGACAGGATATGCAGATACGCAGTATTTT.

V usage is TRBV11-2 and J usage is TRBJ2-7; D might be TRBD2 (6 bases). V gave up 4 bases and J gave up 2 bases, with 15 bases separating them. The CDR3 consists of 15 residues. Germline CDR1 reads SGHAT; CDR2 reads FQNNGV. The CDR3 here is CASSSRAGLPYEQYF. The CDR3 nucleotides read TGTGCCAGCAGCTCCCGAGCGGGCTTACCCTACGAGCAGTACTTC.

For the CDR3, the DNA is TGCGCCAGCAGCCAAGAGAGCCAGGGATCTAACTATGGCTACACCTTC. It translates to CASSQESQGSNYGYTF. The V call is TRBV4-1, the J call TRBJ1-2; D is possibly TRBD1 (5 bases). The CDR3 length is 16 residues. Germline V gives CDR1 MGHRA, CDR2 YSYEKL. V dropped 0 bases and J dropped 0 bases, with 11 bases sitting between them.

This chain links TRBV6-6 with TRBJ1-1; D is perhaps TRBD1 (6 bases). The germline CDR1 and CDR2 sequences are MNHNY and SVGAGI (reference sequence). The CDR3 spans 16 residues. V was cut by 6 bases and J by 2 bases, with 19 bases left in between. The DNA of the CDR3 is TGTGCCAGCAGCCTATATATCCGGACAGCTAACACTGAAGCTTTCTTT. It is translated as CASSLYIRTANTEAFF.

The chain is built from TRBV5-4 and TRBJ2-7, with D uncertain. This CDR3 has 13 residues. CDR1 SGHNT and CDR2 YYREEE come from the germline V gene (reference sequence). V lost 2 bases to trimming and J lost 3 bases, with 9 bases between them. As DNA, the CDR3 is TGTGCCAGCAGCTTCGTAGGGCGCTACGAGCAGTACTTC. As protein: CASSFVGRYEQYF.

The rearrangement uses TRBV7-9 and TRBJ2-5; D possibly corresponds to TRBD1 (6 bases). The V gene's germline CDR1 is SEHNR and CDR2 FQNEAQ (reference sequence). V lost 5 bases and J lost 2, with 24 bases in between. The CDR3 is made up of 18 amino acids. The CDR3 DNA reads as TGTGCCAGCAGCCACCACGGGGCAGGGGCTGGAAGGCAAGAGACCCAGTACTTC. It specifies CASSHHGAGAGRQETQYF.

In its sample, this clone was seen once. The rearrangement joins TRBV7-8 to TRBJ2-5; D is unresolved. The V and J ends lost 5 bases and 3 bases respectively, with 16 bases between them. CDR1 is SGHVS, CDR2 FQNEAQ, per germline. The CDR3 covers 15 residues. CDR3 amino acids: CASSLLKSSEETQYF. DNA for the CDR3: TGTGCCAGCAGCCTACTAAAGTCCTCTGAAGAGACCCAGTACTTC.

This chain links TRBV6-5 with TRBJ1-1, with a weak D call TRBD1 (6 bases). With 2 bases removed from V and 4 bases from J, the gap between germline ends came to 17 bases. This CDR3 is built from 16 residues. Germline V lookup: CDR1 MNHEY, CDR2 SVGAGI. As DNA, the CDR3 is TGTGCCAGCAGTTACGGCTTGGTAGGGGGGGTCACTGAAGCTTTCTTT. Translated, it gives CASSYGLVGGVTEAFF.

This rearrangement joins TRBV19 to TRBJ2-3, with D possibly called TRBD1 or TRBD2 (6 bases each). V lost 8 bases and J lost 5, with 14 bases in between. This CDR3 spans 13 amino acids. Germline lookup yields CDR1 LNHDA and CDR2 SQIVND (reference sequence). DNA of the CDR3: TGTGCCAGTTGGGCAGGAGGGGGAGATACGCAGTATTTT. Translating it yields CASWAGGGDTQYF. Complete variable domain (other parts from reference TRBV19 and TRBJ2-3): DGGITQSPKYLFRKEGQNVTLSCEQNLNHDAMYWYRQDPGQGLRLIYYSQIVNDFQKGDIAEGYSVSREKKESFPLTVTSAQKNPTAFYLCASWAGGGDTQYFGPGTRLTVL.

In this sample, this clone turned up once. The rearrangement uses TRBV4-2 and TRBJ1-6; D may be TRBD1 (5 bases). The CDR3 loop spans 15 amino acids. From germline, CDR1 is LGHNA and CDR2 YNFKEQ. With 9 bases removed from V and 5 bases from J, the gap between germline ends came to 17 bases. The CDR3 region is CARLPMQGHNSPLHF. The DNA for the CDR3 is TGTGCCAGGCTCCCTATGCAGGGCCATAATTCACCCCTCCACTTT.

This sequence joins TRBV13 and TRBJ1-4, with 11 bases lining up with TRBD1. The germline V gene encodes CDR1 PRHDT and CDR2 FYEKMQ (reference sequence). Trimming at V came to 1 base and at J to 8 bases, leaving 6 bases not matched to a gene. The CDR3 length is 16 residues. This chain's CDR3 is CASSLAGQGAGEKLFF. The CDR3 nucleotides are TGTGCCAGCAGCTTAGCCGGACAGGGGGCTGGAGAAAAACTGTTTTTT. Filled out from reference TRBV13 and TRBJ1-4, the complete variable domain reads AAGVIQSPRHLIKEKRETATLKCYPIPRHDTVYWYQQGPGQDPQFLISFYEKMQSDKGSIPDRFSAQQFSDYHSELNMSSLELGDSALYFCASSLAGQGAGEKLFFGSGTQLSVL.

The V gene is TRBV5-6, the J gene TRBJ1-2, with unresolved D. This CDR3 has 12 amino acids. Germline loops: CDR1 SGHDT, CDR2 YYEEEE. With 5 bases removed from V and 0 bases from J, the gap between germline ends came to 5 bases. CDR3 sequence: CASRAPNYGYTF. In DNA form, the CDR3 reads TGTGCCAGCAGAGCTCCTAACTATGGCTACACCTTC.